This TCR beta chain appears in the sequencing data of a study of T-cell reconstitution after alpha-beta-depleted transplantation in children. Unique molecular identifiers were used in preparing the TCRbeta library. TCRdb re-analysed the PCR reads in MiXCR, keeping a single row per CDR3 protein. The table shows a few hundred thousand distinct CDR3 sequences, with approximately 23% occurring only once. Germline V gives CDR1 SGHRS, CDR2 YFSETQ. The CDR3 consists of 16 residues. The V segment lost 4 bases and the J segment 3 bases; nucleotides outside the gene matches: 7. Study observations and caveats: Newly made T cells mostly supplied T-cell counts and diversity one year after transplant.

On this clonotype itself: Its target is not known.

The sequence derives from a male patient between 5 and 17 years old who had a stem cell transplant for acute lymphoblastic leukemia, so the T cells may come from the graft donor. This rearrangement joins TRBV5-1 to TRBJ2-1; 10 bases map to TRBD2. The material was PBMCs, mostly from graft donor cells, obtained 180 days after TCRalphabeta/CD19-depleted stem cell transplant. For the CDR3, the DNA is TGCGCCAGCAGCCCGACCCTAGCGGGAGTCTACAATGAGCAGTTCTTC. Protein: CASSPTLAGVYNEQFF.